This T cell receptor beta chain is drawn from a study of regulatory T cells in long-lasting Graves disease. Library construction for TCR beta used iRepertoire HTBI primers and Arm-PCR of CDR3 regions. MiXCR, applied by TCRdb to the multiplex PCR reads, yields one record per CDR3 protein. The sample shows 400,000 to 500,000 distinct CDR3 sequences, about 17% of them seen only once. Germline V gene lookup returns CDR1 MNHEY and CDR2 SVGAGI. V was pared by 4 bases and J by 6 bases, with 12 bases between. There are 13 residues in the CDR3. This clonotype was counted many times. As to time point: newly diagnosed GD, antithyroid drugs for less than 3 months. PBMC-derived RNA was used for the TCR library. These sequences were also reported in another study, on T cells in Graves' hyperthyroidism and ophthalmopathy.

This rearrangement joins TRBV6-5 to TRBJ1-1; no definite D call. This specimen was peripheral blood mononuclear cells (PBMCs), taken at new diagnosis, from a patient treated with antithyroid drugs. This receptor was identified in a woman in her thirties with Graves disease. The CDR3 is CASSSSQEPEAFF. As DNA, the CDR3 is TGTGCCAGCAGTTCCTCCCAGGAGCCTGAAGCTTTCTTT.